Ten or more counts support the clone carrying this T cell receptor (beta chain). No antigen is known for it. This table comes from immunoSEQ multiplex PCR, and its TCRdb copy is limited to in-frame clones, with some not included. The sample contains about 710,000 clones, around four fifths of which appear only once. The sample is drawn from a study of shared clonotypes between healthy human individuals. Study-level points and caveats: Several donors shared around 5% of their naive CD4 clonotypes.

The CDR3 extends over 12 amino acids. Germline CDR1 reads SEHNR; CDR2 reads FQNEAQ (reference sequence). Trimming stripped 2 bases from V and 7 bases from J, with 5 bases between. The chain recombines TRBV7-9 with TRBJ1-4; D unclear. This receptor was taken from a woman aged 30 to 39 in good health. Sequenced input: memory CD4+ T cells sorted from blood. Stated subset: CD45RA-negative fraction. The CDR3: CASSLLGEKLFF. CDR3 bases: TGTGCCAGCAGCTTATTAGGTGAAAAACTGTTTTTT.